The 19 T cell receptor beta chains given below trace back to one sample, sequenced in a study of blood T cell repertoires in COVID-19. Assay: immunoSEQ multiplex PCR; the TCRdb copy retains only in-frame clones and omits some. The table has almost 250,000 clones, approximately 86% seen once. The sequenced sample consisted of peripheral blood. The origin of the receptors is an older woman who had recovered from COVID-19.

In regard to this clone: A junction boundary mismatches the germline segment, possibly from a read error. This chain links TRBV7-3 with TRBJ1-2; tentatively, D is TRBD1 (5 bases). Per germline, CDR1 SGHTA and CDR2 FQGTGA. The CDR3 runs 12 residues. The CDR3 bases are TGCGCCGGGCCACAGGCTAACTATGGCTACACCTTC. Encoded protein: CAGPQANYGYTF.

The V and J genes are TRBV7-3 and TRBJ2-5; D might be TRBD2 (7 bases). From germline, CDR1 is SGHTA and CDR2 FQGTGA. The CDR3 contains 14 residues. Trimming took 2 bases from V and 7 from J, leaving 14 bases between them. The CDR3 sequence: CASSLGGGSGTQYF. As DNA, the CDR3 is TGTGCCAGCAGCTTAGGCGGGGGCTCAGGGACCCAGTACTTC.

V usage is TRBV10-3 and J usage is TRBJ2-1; 8 positions agree with TRBD1. The CDR3 extends over 11 amino acids. The germline V gene has CDR1 ENHRY and CDR2 SYGVKD. J was trimmed by 14 bases and V by 10 bases; bases with no gene match: 10. DNA of the CDR3: TGTGCCACCGACAGGGGAGAATCGAAGTTCTTC. Amino acids: CATDRGESKFF.

The V call is TRBV5-1, the J call TRBJ1-2; possible D gene TRBD1, 6 bases. The CDR3 has 14 amino acids. Trimming took 0 bases from V and 8 from J, leaving 14 bases between them. Germline V lookup: CDR1 SGHRS, CDR2 YFSETQ. This CDR3 reads CASSLDGRGGGYTF. The CDR3 nucleotides read TGCGCCAGCAGCTTGGACGGCAGGGGCGGAGGCTACACCTTC.

The chain combines TRBV29-1 with TRBJ1-1; unclear D gene. Germline V gene lookup returns CDR1 SQVTM and CDR2 ANQGSEA. V lost 6 bases, J lost 5 bases, and 7 bases lay in between. This CDR3 has 10 amino acids. Here the CDR3 reads CSVESTEAFF. Here the CDR3 DNA reads TGCAGCGTCGAATCTACTGAAGCTTTCTTT.

The V and J genes are TRBV5-6 and TRBJ2-5; 7 nucleotides match TRBD2. Germline V gene sequence: CDR1 SGHDT, CDR2 YYEEEE. J was trimmed by 4 bases and V by 0 bases; bases with no gene match: 9. The CDR3 is made up of 16 amino acids. CDR3 coding DNA: TGTGCCAGCAGCTTGGGTCCTCGACTAGCTTTAGAGACCCAGTACTTC. It yields the protein CASSLGPRLALETQYF. The whole variable domain, remainder taken from reference TRBV5-6 and TRBJ2-5, is DAGVTQSPTHLIKTRGQQVTLRCSPKSGHDTVSWYQQALGQGPQFIFQYYEEEERQRGNFPDRFSGHQFPNYSSELNVNALLLGDSALYLCASSLGPRLALETQYFGPGTRLLVL.

This rearrangement joins TRBV6-5 to TRBJ1-2; 7 bases fit TRBD1. With 10 bases clipped from V and 3 bases from J, the junction kept 14 bases outside the gene matches. Germline values: CDR1 MNHEY, CDR2 SVGAGI. This CDR3 spans 15 amino acids. In nucleotides, the CDR3 is TGTGCCACAAACTCGAGGGGGACAGAGCACTATGGCTACACCTTC. Translated: CATNSRGTEHYGYTF.

The genes are TRBV7-9 and TRBJ1-5, with D possibly being TRBD1 (6 bases). CDR1 is SEHNR and CDR2 is FQNEAQ in the germline V gene (reference sequence). The CDR3 runs 16 residues. The V and J ends lost 3 bases and 6 bases respectively, with 18 bases between them. CDR3 residues: CASSFTLQGLGQPQHF. CDR3 nucleotide sequence: TGTGCCAGCAGCTTTACCTTACAGGGTTTGGGTCAGCCCCAGCATTTT. Full variable domain (remainder filled in from reference TRBV7-9 and TRBJ1-5): DTGVSQNPRHKITKRGQNVTFRCDPISEHNRLYWYRQTLGQGPEFLTYFQNEAQLEKSRLLSDRFSAERPKGSFSTLEIQRTEQGDSAMYLCASSFTLQGLGQPQHFGDGTRLSIL.

The rearrangement joins TRBV3-1 (or the pseudogene TRBV3-2) to TRBJ2-1, with D unresolved. The V end was cut by 1 base, the J end by 3 bases, with 10 bases between. Per germline, CDR1 LGHDT and CDR2 YNNKEL (reference sequence). The CDR3 extends over 15 amino acids. CDR3 DNA: TGTGCCAGCAGCCAAGCGCCCAGTATCTACAATGAGCAGTTCTTC. This translates into CASSQAPSIYNEQFF.

J is TRBJ1-5 and V is TRBV19; D not certain. Germline V gene data show CDR1 as LNHDA and CDR2 as SQIVND (reference sequence). This CDR3 is 17 amino acids long. Trimming cost V 3 bases and J 6 bases, with 21 bases left between them. The CDR3 DNA reads TGTGCCAGTAGTATTTTCTTGGCAGAGGTTTCTAGTCAGCCCCAGCATTTT. Protein: CASSIFLAEVSSQPQHF.

The genes are TRBV5-1 and TRBJ2-7, with 7 bases fitting TRBD1. Germline CDR1 reads SGHRS; CDR2 reads YFSETQ. The CDR3 covers 14 residues. The ends lost 4 bases at V and 0 bases at J; junction bases unmatched: 4. CDR3 amino acids: CASSPRDSSYEQYF. The DNA for the CDR3 is TGCGCCAGCAGCCCCCGGGACAGCTCCTACGAGCAGTACTTC.

This chain uses TRBV28 with TRBJ2-7, with D possibly being TRBD1 (5 bases). Trimming removed 3 bases at V and 0 bases at J, with 9 bases between. This CDR3 is 14 amino acids long. The germline V gene encodes CDR1 MDHEN and CDR2 SYDVKM. The chain's CDR3 is CASSLYDSSYEQYF. DNA for the CDR3: TGTGCCAGCAGTTTGTATGACAGCTCCTACGAGCAGTACTTC.

This clone came up a few times. The chain carries TRBV6-5 and TRBJ1-4, with TRBD1 identical over 9 bases. Germline V gives CDR1 MNHEY, CDR2 SVGAGI. The ends lost 6 bases at V and 7 bases at J; junction bases unmatched: 9. CDR3 length: 15 amino acids. The chain's CDR3 is CASSPQGAGGEKLFF. The CDR3 region has the DNA TGTGCCAGCAGCCCACAGGGGGCAGGGGGTGAAAAACTGTTTTTT.

V gene TRBV5-1 combines with J gene TRBJ1-1, with D possibly matching TRBD1 (5 bases). V lost 0 bases to trimming and J lost 4 bases, with 13 bases between them. Germline V gives CDR1 SGHRS, CDR2 YFSETQ. The CDR3 is made up of 15 amino acids. The CDR3, as DNA: TGCGCCAGCAGCTTGGGGGCAAGGGGCGGCACTGAAGCTTTCTTT. Translation: CASSLGARGGTEAFF.

This clone occurred once. J is TRBJ2-1 and V is TRBV5-1, with TRBD2 as a possible D gene (7 bases). V was cut by 4 bases and J by 4 bases, with 18 bases left in between. The CDR3 runs to 16 residues. Looked up from germline, CDR1 is SGHRS and CDR2 is YFSETQ. The CDR3 sequence: CASSPVAGGPYNEQFF. The CDR3 DNA reads as TGCGCCAGCAGCCCCGTAGCCGGGGGGCCTTACAATGAGCAGTTCTTC. The entire variable domain, with the rest obtained from reference TRBV5-1 and TRBJ2-1, is as follows: KAGVTQTPRYLIKTRGQQVTLSCSPISGHRSVSWYQQTPGQGLQFLFEYFSETQRNKGNFPGRFSGRQFSNSRSEMNVSTLELGDSALYLCASSPVAGGPYNEQFFGPGTRLTVL.

The rearrangement uses TRBV5-1 and TRBJ2-5; D is undetermined. CDR1 SGHRS and CDR2 YFSETQ come from the germline V gene. Trimming cost V 10 bases and J 5 bases, with 6 bases left between them. There are 9 residues in the CDR3. The CDR3 DNA reads as TGCGCCTTTCAGGAGACCCAGTACTTC. The encoded protein is CAFQETQYF.

This sequence joins TRBV5-6 and TRBJ2-5, with D possibly being TRBD2 (5 bases). The germline V and J ends were trimmed by 0 bases and 4 bases, with 19 bases remaining between them. The CDR3 sequence is 17 residues long. CDR1 and CDR2 from the germline V gene are SGHDT and YYEEEE. The CDR3 reads CASSLGADRTGSETQYF. Written as DNA, the CDR3 is TGTGCCAGCAGCTTGGGGGCAGATCGAACGGGGTCAGAGACCCAGTACTTC.

This clone was observed a few times. This chain's CDR3 is CASSLLGENYGYTF. The CDR3 DNA reads TGTGCCAGCAGTTTATTGGGCGAGAACTATGGCTACACCTTC. The chain recombines TRBV28 with TRBJ1-2; no firm D call. Germline lookup yields CDR1 MDHEN and CDR2 SYDVKM. CDR3 length: 14 residues. V was shortened by 1 base and J by 2 bases, with 8 bases between the two germline ends.

J is TRBJ1-5 and V is TRBV6-6, with 8 bases identical to TRBD1. V lost 2 bases and J lost 7; bases outside the gene matches: 4. The CDR3 is 14 amino acids. Germline V lookup: CDR1 MNHNY, CDR2 SVGAGI (reference sequence). DNA of the CDR3: TGTGCCAGCAGTTACCCCGACAGGGGACAGCCCCAGCATTTT. It yields the protein CASSYPDRGQPQHF.